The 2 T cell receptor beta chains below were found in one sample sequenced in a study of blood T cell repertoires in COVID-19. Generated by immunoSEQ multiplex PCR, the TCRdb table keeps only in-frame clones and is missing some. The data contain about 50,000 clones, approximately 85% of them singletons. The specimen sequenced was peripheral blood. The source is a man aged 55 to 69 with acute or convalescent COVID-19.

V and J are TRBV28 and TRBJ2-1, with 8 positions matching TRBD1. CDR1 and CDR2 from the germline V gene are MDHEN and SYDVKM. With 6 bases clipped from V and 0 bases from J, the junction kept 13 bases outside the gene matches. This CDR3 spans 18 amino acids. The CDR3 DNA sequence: TGTGCCAGCAGCTCGGACAGGGTAGTTTTAGTCTCCTACAATGAGCAGTTCTTC. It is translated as CASSSDRVVLVSYNEQFF.

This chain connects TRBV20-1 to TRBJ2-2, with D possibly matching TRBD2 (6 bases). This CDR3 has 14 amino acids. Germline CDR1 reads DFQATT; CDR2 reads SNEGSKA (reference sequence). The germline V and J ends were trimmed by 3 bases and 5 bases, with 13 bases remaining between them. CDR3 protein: CSASLELATGELFF. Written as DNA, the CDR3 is TGCAGTGCTAGTCTGGAGCTAGCGACCGGGGAGCTGTTTTTT.